A selection of T cell receptor beta chains follows, all from one sample in a study of cytomegalovirus exposure and HLA in healthy donors. Sequenced by immunoSEQ multiplex PCR; TCRdb stores in-frame clones only, minus some. In the table there are 130,000 to 150,000 clones, 75% to 90% of which are singletons. Sample: PBMCs. The receptor set was obtained from a man in his forties or fifties in good health and CMV-seronegative. The CDR3 runs from the conserved cysteine through the conserved F or W. The D gene is left open where the match is weak. Clone size is not always given. Where it is, it says once, few, many or a class for expanded clones.

d_gene	abundance	v_gene	j_gene	CDR3aa	CDR3nt
TRBD2	.	TRBV10-1	TRBJ2-3	CASSELAGGTDTQYF	TGCGCCAGCAGTGAACTAGCGGGGGGCACAGATACGCAGTATTTT
TRBD2	.	TRBV7-9	TRBJ2-5	CASKGERGGLETQYF	TGTGCCAGCAAAGGGGAGCGGGGGGGCCTTGAGACCCAGTACTTC
.	.	TRBV6-5	TRBJ1-2	CASRVGDYGYTF	TGTGCCAGCAGGGTCGGGGACTATGGCTACACCTTC
.	once	TRBV5-4	TRBJ2-2	CASGGTANTGELFF	TGTGCCAGCGGCGGGACGGCGAACACCGGGGAGCTGTTTTTT
.	.	TRBV5-1	TRBJ2-1	CASSVVGQRQFF	TGCGCCAGCAGCGTCGTGGGCCAAAGGCAGTTCTTC
.	.	TRBV7-2	TRBJ1-2	CASSLELSNYGYTF	TGTGCCAGCAGCTTAGAGCTTTCTAACTATGGCTACACCTTC
TRBD1	.	TRBV30	TRBJ1-6	CATGTGANSPLHF	TGTGCCACCGGGACAGGAGCTAATTCACCCCTCCACTTT
.	once	TRBV7-6	TRBJ2-7	CASSSQESSYEQYF	TGTGCCAGCAGCTCACAGGAGAGCTCCTACGAGCAGTACTTC
.	.	TRBV7-8	TRBJ2-7	CASSPRGYEQYF	TGTGCCAGCAGCCCACGAGGGTACGAGCAGTACTTC
.	.	TRBV19	TRBJ1-1	CASSPARAQMNTEAFF	TGTGCCAGTAGCCCTGCCAGGGCACAGATGAACACTGAAGCTTTCTTT